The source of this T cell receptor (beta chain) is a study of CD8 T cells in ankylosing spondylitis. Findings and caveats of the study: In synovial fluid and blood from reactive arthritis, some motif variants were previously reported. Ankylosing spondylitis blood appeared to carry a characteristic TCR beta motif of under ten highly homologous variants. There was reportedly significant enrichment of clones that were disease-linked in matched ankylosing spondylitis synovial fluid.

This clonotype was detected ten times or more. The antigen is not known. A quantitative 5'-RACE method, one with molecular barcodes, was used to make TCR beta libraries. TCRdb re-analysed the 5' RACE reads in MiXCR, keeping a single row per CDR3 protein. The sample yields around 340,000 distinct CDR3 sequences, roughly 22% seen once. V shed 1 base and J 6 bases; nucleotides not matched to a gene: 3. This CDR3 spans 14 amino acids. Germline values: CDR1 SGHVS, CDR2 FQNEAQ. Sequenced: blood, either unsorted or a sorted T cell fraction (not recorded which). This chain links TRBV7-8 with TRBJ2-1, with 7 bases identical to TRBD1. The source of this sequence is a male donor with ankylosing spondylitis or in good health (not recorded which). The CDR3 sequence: CASSLEPGGNEQFF. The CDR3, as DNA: TGTGCCAGCAGCTTAGAGCCAGGGGGCAATGAGCAGTTCTTC.